Sequencing of this T cell receptor beta chain was carried out in a study of T cells in Graves' hyperthyroidism and ophthalmopathy. Study-wide results and limits: Ophthalmopathy was separated from stable hyperthyroidism by a 13 V-J model. Model-based prediction identified ophthalmopathy a median around seven months prior to its onset.

Germline trimming cut 7 bases from V and 4 bases from J; bases unmatched to any gene: 5. Germline CDR1 and CDR2: SNHLY and FYNNEI. The CDR3 has 15 residues. What was amplified from RNA transcripts were TCR beta CDR3 regions. TCR CDR3 regions were first amplified by RT-PCR with HTBI primers. MiXCR, run by TCRdb on the multiplex PCR reads, gives a single entry per CDR3 protein. Among some 270,000 distinct CDR3 sequences, roughly 14% were seen once, and the ten largest hold about 8%. Sampled blood dates from first hyperthyroidism diagnosis, and it precedes any ophthalmopathy symptoms. PBMCs stemmed from around 9.3 ml fresh peripheral blood. In this sample, this clonotype turned up many times. Antigen: not known.

Sequencing was done on a sample of blood. This sequence originates from a woman aged 30 to 39 with Graves' hyperthyroidism that later progressed to Graves' ophthalmopathy. This chain joins TRBV2 and TRBJ2-2, with TRBD2 identical over 11 bases. The chain's CDR3 is CASIQTSGTTGELFF. The CDR3 nucleotides are TGTGCCAGCATCCAGACTAGCGGGACCACCGGGGAGCTGTTTTTT.